The TCR beta chain described here comes from a study of beta chain features in type 1 diabetes. Study-level findings and limits: PCR could preferentially amplify shorter templates, alike in patients and controls.

This clone was counted between two and nine times. As yet, its antigen is unknown. Sequencing targeted expressed TCRB transcripts, as all isolated RNA had been reverse transcribed. Data came from immunoSEQ multiplex PCR; TCRdb stores just in-frame clones and leaves some out. The data show hundreds of thousands of clones, over 8.5% seen once. CDR1 and CDR2 from the germline V gene are SEHNR and FQNEAQ (reference sequence). This CDR3 comprises 17 residues. The trim removed 0 bases at V and 6 bases at J, leaving 8 bases unmatched. V is TRBV7-9 and J is TRBJ2-2, with TRBD2 matching over 9 bases. Sequenced: naive CD4+ T cells from blood. This clonotype was obtained from a woman aged 18-29 years in good health. CDR3: CASSLAGGTSPPGELFF. The CDR3, as DNA: TGTGCCAGCAGCTTAGCCGGCGGGACTAGCCCCCCCGGGGAGCTGTTTTTT.